Sequencing of this T cell receptor (beta chain) was carried out in a study of T cell repertoires in cytomegalovirus infection. General study findings and limits: Clonotype analysis showed dominance of the ex vivo response by HLA-C-restricted CMV-specific TCR beta clonotypes. Carriers of CMV plus the relevant HLA were identified by cumulative public TCR beta family frequency.

TCRdb re-derived calls from the reads in MiXCR, one entry per CDR3 protein. The table has approximately 250,000 distinct CDR3 sequences, roughly 22% seen once. V lost 3 bases and J lost 3, with 11 bases in between. Germline CDR1 SEHNR, CDR2 FQNEAQ (reference sequence). The CDR3 runs to 14 residues. This clonotype was counted ten times or more. What it binds is not known. This TCR derives from a human donor in good health (CMV status not recorded). Some clones in this sample may be carry-over from other donors' samples. The chain couples TRBV7-9 to TRBJ1-1; D remains unclear. The specimen was CD8+ T cells from PBMCs. This CDR3 is CASSLNREYTEAFF. The CDR3, as DNA: TGTGCCAGCAGCTTGAATAGGGAGTACACTGAAGCTTTCTTT. The variable domain in full, completed from reference TRBV7-9 and TRBJ1-1, reads DTGVSQNPRHKITKRGQNVTFRCDPISEHNRLYWYRQTLGQGPEFLTYFQNEAQLEKSRLLSDRFSAERPKGSFSTLEIQRTEQGDSAMYLCASSLNREYTEAFFGQGTRLTVV.